These T cell receptor beta chains were read from a single sample in a study of PD-L1 blockade in urothelial cancer. Measured with immunoSEQ multiplex PCR; TCRdb has only the in-frame clones, and not every one. The sample consists of under 85,000 clones, approximately 89% of them appearing once. Sequenced here: PBMCs, sampled around atezolizumab (anti-PD-L1) treatment. The receptors stem from an elderly woman with urothelial cancer. Each CDR3 is given with its conserved first and last residue. The D gene is left open where the match is weak. The listing skips clone size in some rows; elsewhere it reads once, few, many or a size class.

length,J,D,size,V,DNA,CDR3
15,TRBJ1-2,NA,NA,TRBV28,TGTGCCAGCAGGCCCCCGGCGGGACTCACGGGGGGCTACACCTTC,CASRPPAGLTGGYTF
14,TRBJ1-2,NA,NA,TRBV5-1,TGCGCCAGCAGCTTGGTTCGGGGGGCGCGGGGCTACACCTTC,CASSLVRGARGYTF
15,TRBJ2-1,TRBD2,NA,TRBV9,TGTGCCAGCAGCGTAACTAGCGGGAGCCAGGGTGAGCAGTTCTTC,CASSVTSGSQGEQFF
15,TRBJ1-6,TRBD1,NA,TRBV9,TGTGCCAGCAGCGTCGCCGCAGGGGGAAGTTCACCCCTCCACTTT,CASSVAAGGSSPLHF
14,TRBJ1-4,NA,NA,TRBV7-9,TGTGCCAGCAGCTTCAACCAGGGCGGAGAAAAACTGTTTTTT,CASSFNQGGEKLFF
16,TRBJ1-4,TRBD1,NA,TRBV19,TGTGCCAGTAGGACGACAGGGACCCTCGATGCTGAAAAACTGTTTTTT,CASRTTGTLDAEKLFF
13,TRBJ1-1,NA,NA,TRBV6-1,TGTGCCAGCAGTGGGGGGCGAGGAACTGAAGCTTTCTTT,CASSGGRGTEAFF
16,TRBJ2-5,TRBD2,NA,TRBV7-2,TGTGCCAGCAGCTCGGGACTAGCGGGAGGGGGAGAGACCCAGTACTTC,CASSSGLAGGGETQYF
15,TRBJ1-4,TRBD1,once,TRBV28,TGTGCCAGCAGTCCCTACAGGGGGAGGAATGAAAAACTGTTTTTT,CASSPYRGRNEKLFF
13,TRBJ1-1,NA,NA,TRBV7-2,TGTGCCAGTGGGGGGGCGCTCGGTACTGAAGCTTTCTTT,CASGGALGTEAFF
15,TRBJ2-7,NA,once,TRBV28,TGTGCCAGCAGCATGGACAGCCAAAGAACCTACGAGCAGTACTTC,CASSMDSQRTYEQYF
16,TRBJ2-1,TRBD1,NA,TRBV19,TGTGCCAGTAGCCACCGAGGACAGGACATCTACAATGAGCAGTTCTTC,CASSHRGQDIYNEQFF
13,TRBJ2-5,NA,NA,TRBV6-1,TGTGCCAGCAGTGAGCCAGGACTGGAGACCCAGTACTTC,CASSEPGLETQYF
15,TRBJ2-1,TRBD2,NA,TRBV28,TGTGCCAGCAGTCTCATAATGACTAGCGGCAATGAGCAGTTCTTC,CASSLIMTSGNEQFF
15,TRBJ2-1,TRBD2,NA,TRBV9,TGTGCCAGCAGCGAACTAGCGGGATTCGGTAATGAGCAGTTCTTC,CASSELAGFGNEQFF
13,TRBJ1-2,NA,NA,TRBV10-2,TGCGCCAGCAGGGAGGATGACAGACATGGCTACACCTTC,CASREDDRHGYTF
14,TRBJ2-2,NA,NA,TRBV19,TGTGCCAGTAATGGCAACCGGAACACCGGGGAGCTGTTTTTT,CASNGNRNTGELFF
16,TRBJ1-1,NA,NA,TRBV4-1,TGCGCCAGCAGCCCCGGAGGGTCGACCCTGAACACTGAAGCTTTCTTT,CASSPGGSTLNTEAFF
17,TRBJ2-3,NA,once,TRBV18,TGTGCCAGCTCACCACCAAGACGCGGGGTTACAACAGATACGCAGTATTTT,CASSPPRRGVTTDTQYF
14,TRBJ2-2,TRBD1,NA,TRBV9,TGTGCCAGCAGCATCGGACAGGGGGCCGGGGAGCTGTTTTTT,CASSIGQGAGELFF
16,TRBJ2-7,TRBD1,NA,TRBV30,TGTGCCTGGAGTTTCCCCGGGACAGGGGTGTTGCGGGAGCAGTACTTC,CAWSFPGTGVLREQYF
15,TRBJ2-2,NA,NA,TRBV27,TGTGCCAGCAGTCCCCGACAGGAGAACACCGGGGAGCTGTTTTTT,CASSPRQENTGELFF
15,TRBJ2-1,NA,NA,TRBV27,TGTGCCAGCAGTTTATCGGAGGGGAGGGGGAATGAGCAGTTCTTC,CASSLSEGRGNEQFF
16,TRBJ2-1,NA,NA,TRBV5-1,TGCGCCAGCAGCCCGGGACTCCAGTTCAAGTACAATGAGCAGTTCTTC,CASSPGLQFKYNEQFF
13,TRBJ1-5,NA,NA,TRBV10-2,TGCGCCAGCAGTGAGAGACAGGATCAGCCCCAGCATTTT,CASSERQDQPQHF
15,TRBJ1-5,TRBD1,once,TRBV2,TGTGCCAGCAGCGAGGACAGGGGGCTGGGGCAGCCCCAGCATTTT,CASSEDRGLGQPQHF
18,TRBJ2-2,TRBD2,NA,TRBV5-6,TGTGCCAGCAGCTTTTTGACTAGCGGGGATACGAACACCGGGGAGCTGTTTTTT,CASSFLTSGDTNTGELFF
18,TRBJ2-6,TRBD2,NA,TRBV5-4,TGTGCCAGCAGCTTGGCTGGTAGCGGGAGTACTGGGGCCAACGTCCTGACTTTC,CASSLAGSGSTGANVLTF
14,TRBJ2-2,NA,few,TRBV5-5,TGTGCCAGCAGTGCGAGAATGGACACCGGGGAGCTGTTTTTT,CASSARMDTGELFF
16,TRBJ2-5,TRBD2,NA,TRBV7-6,TGTGCCAGCAGCCCGCGACTAGCGGGACGGGGTGGGACCCAGTACTTC,CASSPRLAGRGGTQYF
16,TRBJ2-5,NA,once,TRBV4-1,TGCGCCAGCAGCCAAGAGGGTAGCGGACTCCAAGAGACCCAGTACTTC,CASSQEGSGLQETQYF
16,TRBJ1-2,TRBD1,NA,TRBV6-4,TGTGCCAGCAGTGCAGAAGCCGGGACAGGGAACTATGGCTACACCTTC,CASSAEAGTGNYGYTF
11,TRBJ1-1,NA,NA,TRBV6-5,TGTGCCAGCAGTTCTGACACTGAAGCTTTCTTT,CASSSDTEAFF
18,TRBJ1-5,NA,NA,TRBV28,TGTGCCAGCAGCATAACCGGGACACTCCTTTATAGCAATCAGCCCCAGCATTTT,CASSITGTLLYSNQPQHF
16,TRBJ1-2,TRBD1,NA,TRBV6-6,TGTGCCAGCAGTTCGGGACAGGGAGTAGCTAACTATGGCTACACCTTC,CASSSGQGVANYGYTF
13,TRBJ1-2,NA,NA,TRBV28,TGTGCCAGCAGTCCTAATGTCGGCTATGGCTACACCTTC,CASSPNVGYGYTF
17,TRBJ2-2,NA,NA,TRBV25-1,TGTGCCAGCAGTTTAATCACAGGGCCTACGAACACCGGGGAGCTGTTTTTT,CASSLITGPTNTGELFF
12,TRBJ2-1,NA,NA,TRBV7-8,TGTGCCAGCAGCTTAGGGGCAGGGTCTGCGTTCTTC,CASSLGAGSAFF
12,TRBJ1-2,NA,once,TRBV28,TGTGCCAGCAGTTTCGAGTTCTATGGCTACACCTTC,CASSFEFYGYTF
13,TRBJ2-1,NA,NA,TRBV30,TGTGCCTGGAGCCCAGGACTCGAAACGGAGCAGTTCTTC,CAWSPGLETEQFF
15,TRBJ2-1,NA,NA,TRBV9,TGTGCCAGCAGCGCCCGGGACTTCTCCTACAATGAGCAGTTCTTC,CASSARDFSYNEQFF
14,TRBJ1-4,TRBD1,NA,TRBV28,TGTGCCAGCAGTTCGGGACAGGGGTTCGGAAAACTGTTTTTT,CASSSGQGFGKLFF
12,TRBJ2-5,NA,NA,TRBV11-3,TGTGCCAGCAGCTTAGATCGGGAGACCCAGTACTTC,CASSLDRETQYF
14,TRBJ2-2,NA,NA,TRBV27,TGTGCCAGCAGGCAGGGGAGGAACACCGGGGAGCTGTTTTTT,CASRQGRNTGELFF
14,TRBJ2-7,NA,NA,TRBV6-1,TGTGCCAGCAGCCCCCGTGACAGGCCCTACGAGCAGTACTTC,CASSPRDRPYEQYF
15,TRBJ2-7,TRBD1,NA,TRBV5-1,TGCGCCAGCAGCCATGGACAGGGTCAAGCGTACGAGCAGTACTTC,CASSHGQGQAYEQYF